A selection of T cell receptor beta chains follows, all from one sample in a study of T-cell reconstitution after alpha-beta-depleted transplantation in children. TCRdb re-called the PCR reads through MiXCR, storing one row per CDR3 protein. This table has 250,000 to 350,000 distinct CDR3 sequences, 23% appearing once. Specimen: PBMCs, mostly from graft donor cells, collected 180 days after TCRalphabeta/CD19-depleted stem cell transplant. The receptors originated from a male patient under 18 who had a stem cell transplant for acute lymphoblastic leukemia, so the T cells may come from the graft donor. Both conserved end residues are part of each CDR3. A D gene is named only where the DNA matches it firmly. Only part of the rows carry a size: once, few, many, or a class if the clone is expanded.

TRBV12-3/TRBV12-4,TRBJ2-2,.,.,CASSPNGAPNTGELFF,TGTGCCAGCAGCCCCAATGGGGCCCCGAACACCGGGGAGCTGTTTTTT
TRBV6-1,TRBJ1-5,.,.,CASSAQVRNQPQHF,TGTGCCAGCAGCGCACAGGTTCGCAATCAGCCCCAGCATTTT
TRBV2,TRBJ1-5,.,.,CASNAGFNQPQHF,TGTGCCAGCAACGCAGGGTTTAATCAACCCCAGCATTTT
TRBV4-2,TRBJ2-5,few,TRBD1,CASSATGDETQYF,TGTGCCAGCAGCGCGACAGGGGACGAGACCCAGTACTTC
TRBV2,TRBJ2-2,.,TRBD2,CASSEPGGTPNTGELFF,TGTGCCAGCAGTGAACCGGGAGGGACTCCGAACACCGGGGAGCTGTTTTTT
TRBV5-1,TRBJ2-1,many,.,CASSPRPGGSSYNEQFF,TGCGCCAGCAGCCCCCGTCCTGGGGGGAGCTCCTACAATGAGCAGTTCTTC
TRBV11-1,TRBJ2-3,few,.,CASSLAVGGDGYTDTQYF,TGTGCCAGCAGCTTAGCAGTTGGGGGTGACGGATACACGGATACGCAGTATTTT
TRBV7-9,TRBJ1-5,.,.,CASSFGVQPQHF,TGTGCCAGCAGCTTTGGAGTTCAGCCCCAGCATTTT
TRBV7-7,TRBJ2-1,few,.,CASSLGAPDEADNEQFF,TGTGCCAGCAGCTTAGGGGCCCCGGACGAGGCGGACAATGAGCAGTTCTTC
TRBV20-1,TRBJ2-2,few,TRBD2,CSARPRFSGRTGELFF,TGCAGTGCTAGGCCTCGGTTTAGCGGGAGAACCGGGGAGCTGTTTTTT
TRBV15,TRBJ2-5,.,TRBD1,CATSTGTEEETQYF,TGTGCCACCAGCACCGGGACAGAGGAGGAGACCCAGTACTTC
TRBV5-1,TRBJ2-5,.,TRBD2,CASSSSGRETQYF,TGCGCCAGCAGCTCGAGCGGGAGGGAGACCCAGTACTTC
TRBV6-1,TRBJ1-1,many,TRBD1,CASRGQPLNTEAFF,TGTGCCAGCAGGGGACAGCCATTGAACACTGAAGCTTTCTTT
TRBV29-1,TRBJ2-7,.,.,CSVVSGSSYEQYF,TGCAGCGTTGTGTCCGGAAGCTCCTACGAGCAGTACTTC
TRBV20-1,TRBJ1-1,.,.,CSARDRDGSKAFF,TGCAGTGCTAGAGATCGCGACGGGTCCAAAGCTTTCTTT
TRBV11-2,TRBJ2-7,few,TRBD2,CASSLTSGWFSYEQYF,TGTGCCAGCAGCCTTACTAGCGGCTGGTTCTCCTACGAGCAGTACTTC
TRBV28,TRBJ2-3,few,.,CASSFGGTYTDTQYF,TGTGCCAGCAGTTTCGGGGGAACCTACACAGATACGCAGTATTTT
TRBV9,TRBJ1-6,.,TRBD1,CASSTRDRENSPLHF,TGTGCCAGCAGCACCCGGGACAGGGAGAATTCACCCCTCCACTTT
TRBV20-1,TRBJ1-2,.,.,CSASPIRWGVGDYGYTF,TGCAGTGCTAGCCCTATCCGTTGGGGGGTTGGGGACTATGGCTACACCTTC
TRBV6-1,TRBJ2-2,many,.,CASRGGGYTTGELFF,TGTGCCAGCAGAGGTGGGGGGTACACCACCGGGGAGCTGTTTTTT
TRBV12-3/TRBV12-4,TRBJ2-7,.,.,CASSFRAPELYEQYF,TGTGCCAGCAGTTTTAGGGCCCCTGAGCTCTACGAGCAGTACTTC
TRBV3-1,TRBJ1-1,.,.,CASTPSRVVTEAFF,TGTGCCAGCACCCCTAGCAGGGTAGTCACTGAAGCTTTCTTT
TRBV6-5,TRBJ2-7,few,TRBD2,CASSYGTSGTYEQYF,TGTGCCAGCAGTTACGGGACTAGCGGAACCTACGAGCAGTACTTC
TRBV20-1,TRBJ2-1,few,TRBD2,CSARKQVREIEHYNEQFF,TGCAGTGCTAGAAAACAGGTGCGGGAGATCGAACACTACAATGAGCAGTTCTTC
TRBV7-9,TRBJ2-2,.,TRBD1,CASSSLDRGYTGELFF,TGTGCCAGCAGCTCACTCGACAGGGGGTACACCGGGGAGCTGTTTTTT
TRBV20-1,TRBJ1-2,.,.,CSASGSLDYGYTF,TGCAGTGCCAGTGGCAGTTTGGACTATGGCTACACCTTC
TRBV18,TRBJ1-1,.,TRBD1,CASSPTTGTDNTEAFF,TGTGCCAGCTCACCCACTACCGGGACAGATAACACTGAAGCTTTCTTT
TRBV20-1,TRBJ2-1,many,TRBD1,CSARSGGRYEQFF,TGCAGTGCTAGATCAGGGGGAAGGTATGAGCAGTTCTTC
TRBV21-1,TRBJ2-3,.,.,CASSIWTSGSATDTQYF,TGTGCCAGCAGCATCTGGACTAGCGGGAGTGCAACAGATACGCAGTATTTT
TRBV19,TRBJ2-7,.,TRBD1,CASRIGQVNYEQYF,TGTGCCAGTAGGATCGGACAGGTTAACTACGAGCAGTACTTC
TRBV4-1,TRBJ2-1,.,TRBD2,CASSHTRLAGALNEQFF,TGCGCCAGCAGCCACACCAGACTAGCGGGAGCGCTAAATGAGCAGTTCTTC
TRBV2,TRBJ2-1,.,.,CASSESHLDSDEQFF,TGTGCCAGCAGTGAATCCCATCTAGATTCCGATGAGCAGTTCTTC
TRBV5-1,TRBJ2-5,many,TRBD1,CASSVQGRQETQYF,TGCGCCAGCAGCGTACAGGGGCGACAAGAGACCCAGTACTTC
TRBV24-1,TRBJ2-3,.,TRBD2,CATSESLAGTDTQYF,TGTGCCACCAGTGAATCACTAGCGGGTACAGATACGCAGTATTTT
TRBV7-8,TRBJ2-7,.,TRBD1,CASSLVGTAYEQYF,TGTGCCAGCAGCTTAGTAGGGACAGCCTACGAGCAGTACTTC
TRBV7-9,TRBJ2-1,few,.,CASSHTGLSYNEQFF,TGTGCCAGCAGCCATACAGGGCTCTCCTACAATGAGCAGTTCTTC
TRBV6-5,TRBJ2-7,.,TRBD2,CASSYFSGSGYEQYF,TGTGCCAGCAGTTACTTTAGCGGGAGCGGTTACGAGCAGTACTTC
TRBV20-1,TRBJ2-7,once,TRBD1,CSARSQGARYEQYF,TGCAGTGCTAGATCCCAGGGGGCTCGTTACGAGCAGTACTTC
TRBV20-1,TRBJ2-7,few,.,CSASPGFFSYEQYF,TGCAGTGCTAGCCCGGGTTTTTTCTCCTACGAGCAGTACTTC
TRBV25-1,TRBJ2-1,few,.,CASSETLSSYNEQFF,TGTGCCAGCAGTGAGACCCTCAGCTCCTACAATGAGCAGTTCTTC
TRBV10-3,TRBJ1-2,.,TRBD1,CAISKQGNYGYTF,TGTGCCATCAGTAAACAGGGGAACTATGGCTACACCTTC
TRBV20-1,TRBJ2-5,.,.,CSVGTQYF,TGCAGTGTGGGGACCCAGTACTTC
TRBV12-3/TRBV12-4,TRBJ2-7,.,.,CASSFNLMLLGEQYF,TGTGCCAGCAGTTTTAACCTCATGCTATTGGGCGAGCAGTACTTC
TRBV7-3,TRBJ2-1,.,.,CASSLIEDAEQFF,TGTGCCAGCAGCTTAATCGAGGATGCTGAGCAGTTCTTC
TRBV20-1,TRBJ1-2,.,.,CSARPPLSSYGYTF,TGCAGTGCTAGACCACCTTTATCGTCCTATGGCTACACCTTC
TRBV24-1,TRBJ2-5,few,.,CATSDRQTQYF,TGTGCCACCAGTGACCGGCAGACCCAGTACTTC
TRBV20-1,TRBJ2-3,few,TRBD2,CSARVLAGVTDTQYF,TGCAGTGCTAGAGTACTAGCGGGAGTCACAGATACGCAGTATTTT
TRBV14,TRBJ2-7,few,TRBD1,CASSPLGGTGLYEQYF,TGTGCCAGCAGCCCCTTAGGGGGGACAGGGCTCTACGAGCAGTACTTC
TRBV5-1,TRBJ2-1,many,.,CASSSRGDFYNEQFF,TGCGCCAGCAGTTCGAGAGGGGACTTCTACAATGAGCAGTTCTTC
TRBV20-1,TRBJ2-7,.,TRBD2,CSAPSFTSGTSYEQYF,TGCAGTGCTCCCTCCTTTACTAGCGGGACCTCCTACGAGCAGTACTTC
TRBV14,TRBJ1-1,few,.,CASSLLSGVGTEAFF,TGTGCCAGCAGCCTGCTCTCGGGAGTAGGCACTGAAGCTTTCTTT
TRBV12-3/TRBV12-4,TRBJ1-2,few,TRBD1,CASSSDYRDRGGHGYTF,TGTGCCAGCAGTTCCGATTACCGGGACAGGGGAGGCCATGGCTACACCTTC
TRBV7-6,TRBJ2-2,many,TRBD1,CASSLGAGGRSGELFF,TGTGCCAGCAGCTTAGGCGCAGGGGGCCGTTCCGGGGAGCTGTTTTTT
TRBV29-1,TRBJ2-1,few,.,CSVVLIGNEQFF,TGCAGCGTTGTACTAATTGGCAATGAGCAGTTCTTC
TRBV4-1,TRBJ2-7,few,.,CASSQVWVANEQYF,TGCGCCAGCAGCCAAGTCTGGGTGGCCAACGAGCAGTACTTC
TRBV5-1,TRBJ2-7,.,.,CASSTPGTGAYEQYF,TGCGCCAGCAGCACCCCCGGGACTGGAGCCTACGAGCAGTACTTC
TRBV20-1,TRBJ2-7,many,TRBD1,CSATRQGAYEQYF,TGCAGTGCAACCAGACAGGGCGCCTACGAGCAGTACTTC